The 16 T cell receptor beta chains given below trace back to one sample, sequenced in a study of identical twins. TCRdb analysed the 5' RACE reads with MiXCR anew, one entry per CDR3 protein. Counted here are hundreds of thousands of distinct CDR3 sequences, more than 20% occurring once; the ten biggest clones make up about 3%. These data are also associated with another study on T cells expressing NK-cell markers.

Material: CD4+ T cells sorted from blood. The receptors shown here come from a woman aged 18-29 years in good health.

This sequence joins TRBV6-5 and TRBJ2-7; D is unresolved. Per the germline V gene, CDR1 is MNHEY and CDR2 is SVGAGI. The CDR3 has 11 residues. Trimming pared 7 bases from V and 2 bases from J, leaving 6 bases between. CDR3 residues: CASTYAYEQYF. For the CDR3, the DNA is TGTGCCAGCACCTACGCCTACGAGCAGTACTTC.

The CDR3 sequence: CASSNPGTSGGETQYF. CDR3 bases: TGTGCCAGCAGTAACCCAGGGACTAGCGGGGGTGAGACCCAGTACTTC. The chain recombines TRBV25-1 with TRBJ2-5, with TRBD2 matching over 14 bases. Unmatched junction bases numbered 7, after V lost 5 bases and J lost 5 bases. Looked up from germline, CDR1 is MGHDK and CDR2 is SYGVNS. The CDR3 is 16 amino acids.

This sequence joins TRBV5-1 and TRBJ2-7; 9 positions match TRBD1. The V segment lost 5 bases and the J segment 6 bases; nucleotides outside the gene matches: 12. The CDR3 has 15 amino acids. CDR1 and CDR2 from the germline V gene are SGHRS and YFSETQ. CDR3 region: CASSNAGTGFVEQYF. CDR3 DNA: TGCGCCAGCAGTAACGCCGGGACAGGGTTCGTCGAGCAGTACTTC.

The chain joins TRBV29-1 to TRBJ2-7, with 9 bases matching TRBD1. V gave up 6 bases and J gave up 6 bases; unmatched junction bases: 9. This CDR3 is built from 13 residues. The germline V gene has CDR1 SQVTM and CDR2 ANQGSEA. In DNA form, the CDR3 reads TGCAGCGTCCTTGCGGGACAGGGTTCCGAGCAGTACTTC. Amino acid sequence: CSVLAGQGSEQYF.

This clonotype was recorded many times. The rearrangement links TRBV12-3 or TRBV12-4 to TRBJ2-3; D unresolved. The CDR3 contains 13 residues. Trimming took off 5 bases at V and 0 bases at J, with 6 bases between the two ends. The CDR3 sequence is CASSPVSTDTQYF. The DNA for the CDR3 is TGTGCCAGCAGTCCAGTTAGCACAGATACGCAGTATTTT.

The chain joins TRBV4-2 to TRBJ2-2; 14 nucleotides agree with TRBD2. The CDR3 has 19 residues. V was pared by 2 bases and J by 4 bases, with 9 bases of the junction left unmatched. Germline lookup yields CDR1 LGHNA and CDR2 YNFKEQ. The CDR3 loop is CASSQRPGLAGEGTGELFF. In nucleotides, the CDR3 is TGTGCCAGCAGCCAACGACCGGGACTAGCGGGAGAGGGCACCGGGGAGCTGTTTTTT.

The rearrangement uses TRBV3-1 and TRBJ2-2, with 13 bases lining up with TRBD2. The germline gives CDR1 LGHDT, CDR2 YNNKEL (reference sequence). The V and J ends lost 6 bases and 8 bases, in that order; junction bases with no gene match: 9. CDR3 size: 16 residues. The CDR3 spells CASSTSGRAVSGELFF. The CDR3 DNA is TGTGCCAGCAGTACTAGCGGGAGGGCCGTTTCAGGGGAGCTGTTTTTT.

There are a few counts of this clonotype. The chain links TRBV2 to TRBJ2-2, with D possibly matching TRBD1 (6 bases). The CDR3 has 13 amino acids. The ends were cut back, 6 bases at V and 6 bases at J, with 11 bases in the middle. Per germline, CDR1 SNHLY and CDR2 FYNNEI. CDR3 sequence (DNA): TGTGCCAGCAGGTTACAGGGTGCCGGGGAGCTGTTTTTT. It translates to CASRLQGAGELFF.

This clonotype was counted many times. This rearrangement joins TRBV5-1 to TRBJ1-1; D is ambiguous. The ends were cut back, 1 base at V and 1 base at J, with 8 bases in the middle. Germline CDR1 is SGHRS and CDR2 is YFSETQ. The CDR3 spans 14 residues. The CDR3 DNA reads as TGCGCCAGCAGCTTGCGGGCGGAGAACACTGAAGCTTTCTTT. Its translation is CASSLRAENTEAFF.

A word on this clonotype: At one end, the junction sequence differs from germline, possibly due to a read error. CDR3 DNA: TGTGCCACCAGCTTCCAGGGGCAATCAGATACGCAGTATTTT. This gives the protein CATSFQGQSDTQYF. The rearrangement links TRBV9 to TRBJ2-3, with D possibly being TRBD1 (6 bases). From germline, CDR1 is SGDLS and CDR2 YYNGEE. This CDR3 comprises 14 residues.

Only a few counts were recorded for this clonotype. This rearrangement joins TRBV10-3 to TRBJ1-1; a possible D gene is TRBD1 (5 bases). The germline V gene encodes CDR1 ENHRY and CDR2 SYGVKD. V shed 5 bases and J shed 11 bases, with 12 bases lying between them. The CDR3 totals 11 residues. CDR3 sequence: CAISLGEDAFF. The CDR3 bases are TGTGCCATCAGTTTAGGGGAGGACGCTTTCTTT.

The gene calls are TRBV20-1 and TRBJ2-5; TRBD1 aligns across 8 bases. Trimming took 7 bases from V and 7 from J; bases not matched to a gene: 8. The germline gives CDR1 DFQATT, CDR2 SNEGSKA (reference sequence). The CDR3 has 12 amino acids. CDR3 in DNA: TGCAGTGTCCCGGACAGGGCGCGGACCCAGTACTTC. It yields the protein CSVPDRARTQYF.

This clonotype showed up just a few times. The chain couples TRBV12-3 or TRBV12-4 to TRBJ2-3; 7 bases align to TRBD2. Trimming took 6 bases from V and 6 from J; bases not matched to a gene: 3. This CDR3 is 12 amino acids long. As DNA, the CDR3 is TGTGCCAGCAGCAGGACTAGGGATACGCAGTATTTT. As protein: CASSRTRDTQYF.

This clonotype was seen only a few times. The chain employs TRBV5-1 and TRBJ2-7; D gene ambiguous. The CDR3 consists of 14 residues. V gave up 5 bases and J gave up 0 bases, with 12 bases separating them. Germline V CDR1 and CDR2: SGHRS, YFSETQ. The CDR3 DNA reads TGCGCCAGCAGGGGCAGCGCAAGCTCCTACGAGCAGTACTTC. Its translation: CASRGSASSYEQYF.

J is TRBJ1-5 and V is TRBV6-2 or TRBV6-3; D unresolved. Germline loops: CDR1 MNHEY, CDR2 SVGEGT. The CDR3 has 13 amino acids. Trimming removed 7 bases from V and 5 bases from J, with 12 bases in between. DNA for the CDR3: TGTGCCAGCAACTTCCGGGAAGATCAGCCCCAGCATTTT. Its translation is CASNFREDQPQHF.

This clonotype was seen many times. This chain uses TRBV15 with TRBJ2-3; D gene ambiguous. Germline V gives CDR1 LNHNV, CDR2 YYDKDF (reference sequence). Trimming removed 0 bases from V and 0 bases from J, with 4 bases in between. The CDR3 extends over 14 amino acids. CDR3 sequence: CATSRERSTDTQYF. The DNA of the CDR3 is TGTGCCACCAGCAGAGAAAGAAGCACAGATACGCAGTATTTT.